What follows are 9 T cell receptor beta chains derived from one specimen sequenced in a study of T cell repertoires in aging, cancer and after chemotherapy. Peripheral blood genomic DNA, not sorted cells or RNA, was the template. Multiplex touch-down PCR with TRB-A/B primers amplified rearranged V-D-J TRB sequences. TCRdb passed the multiplex PCR reads through MiXCR, listing each CDR3 protein once. This table holds about 13,000 distinct CDR3 sequences, less than 30% found once. Sequenced sample: blood. The receptors derive from a human donor in good health.

The chain uses TRBV7-9 and TRBJ1-4, with TRBD1 identical over 10 bases. This CDR3 spans 15 amino acids. After removal of 5 bases from V and 8 bases from J, the junction contained 8 bases not matched to a gene. Germline CDR1 and CDR2: SEHNR and FQNEAQ (reference sequence). The CDR3 coding sequence is TGTGCCAGCAGCCCTCGACAGGGGGCGCGAGAAAAACTGTTTTTT. Protein: CASSPRQGAREKLFF.

The DNA of the CDR3 is TGCAGTGCTCCCCGAGGGGGCAATGAGCAGTTCTTC. It translates to CSAPRGGNEQFF. The genes are TRBV20-1 and TRBJ2-1, with D maybe TRBD1 (6 bases). Germline V gene data show CDR1 as DFQATT and CDR2 as SNEGSKA (reference sequence). This CDR3 contains 12 residues. V lost 5 bases to trimming and J lost 6 bases, with 11 bases between them.

This clonotype is judged medium-sized. This chain connects TRBV6-4 to TRBJ2-6, with TRBD2 matching 12 bases. CDR3 length: 17 residues. The junction had 0 bases not matched to a gene; V was cut back by 0 bases and J by 3 bases. Germline CDR1 reads MRHNA; CDR2 reads SNTAGT. The CDR3 sequence: CASSDSTSGGGANVLTF. In nucleotides, the CDR3 is TGTGCCAGCAGTGACTCGACTAGCGGGGGTGGGGCCAACGTCCTGACTTTC.

The chain carries TRBV6-1 and TRBJ1-3; the D is unclear. Trimming took off 7 bases at V and 0 bases at J, with 10 bases between the two ends. The CDR3 totals 14 residues. CDR1 and CDR2 (germline): MNHNS, SASEGT. CDR3 protein: CASMLTISGNTIYF. The CDR3 DNA is TGTGCCAGCATGCTAACGATCTCTGGAAACACCATATATTTT.

V gene TRBV11-2 combines with J gene TRBJ1-1; no firm D call. This CDR3 is 11 amino acids long. The germline V gene has CDR1 SGHAT and CDR2 FQNNGV. Deletions cut 5 bases from V and 6 bases from J, with 7 bases between. The CDR3: CASSRVAEAFF. The DNA of the CDR3 is TGTGCCAGCAGCAGGGTTGCTGAAGCTTTCTTT.

On this clonotype: A much larger clonotype is one base distant, so this may be a read error. The chain uses TRBV5-5 and TRBJ2-2; D is ambiguous. This CDR3 comprises 14 residues. In germline, CDR1 is SGHKS, CDR2 YYEKEE (reference sequence). The CDR3 here is CASNLGQNTGELFF. As DNA, the CDR3 is TGTGCCAGCAACTTGGGTCAGAACACCGGGGAGCTGTTTTTT.

The chain employs TRBV10-1 and TRBJ2-3, with D perhaps TRBD2 (6 bases). Germline V gene lookup returns CDR1 WNHNN and CDR2 SYGVQD (reference sequence). There are 15 residues in the CDR3. With 2 bases removed from V and 0 bases from J, the gap between germline ends came to 9 bases. The DNA for the CDR3 is TGCGCCAGCAGTGAGGGACTAACTAGCACAGATACGCAGTATTTT. Its translation: CASSEGLTSTDTQYF.

This clonotype is medium-sized (0.01 to 0.1%). The chain is built from TRBV6-5 and TRBJ1-2; no definite D call. CDR1 and CDR2 from the germline V gene are MNHEY and SVGAGI. V lost 2 bases, J lost 0 bases, and 7 bases lay in between. The CDR3 length is 14 residues. CDR3: CASSYRVANYGYTF. CDR3 sequence (DNA): TGTGCCAGCAGTTACAGGGTGGCTAACTATGGCTACACCTTC.

By proportion, this clonotype is medium-sized. J is TRBJ1-1 and V is TRBV15, with D tentatively TRBD1 (6 bases). CDR1 LNHNV and CDR2 YYDKDF come from the germline V gene (reference sequence). The CDR3 is 18 residues long. V was cut by 0 bases and J by 0 bases, with 17 bases left in between. The CDR3 DNA reads TGTGCCACCAGCAGAGATAGGCCAACAGGGACGTTGAACACTGAAGCTTTCTTT. This gives the protein CATSRDRPTGTLNTEAFF.